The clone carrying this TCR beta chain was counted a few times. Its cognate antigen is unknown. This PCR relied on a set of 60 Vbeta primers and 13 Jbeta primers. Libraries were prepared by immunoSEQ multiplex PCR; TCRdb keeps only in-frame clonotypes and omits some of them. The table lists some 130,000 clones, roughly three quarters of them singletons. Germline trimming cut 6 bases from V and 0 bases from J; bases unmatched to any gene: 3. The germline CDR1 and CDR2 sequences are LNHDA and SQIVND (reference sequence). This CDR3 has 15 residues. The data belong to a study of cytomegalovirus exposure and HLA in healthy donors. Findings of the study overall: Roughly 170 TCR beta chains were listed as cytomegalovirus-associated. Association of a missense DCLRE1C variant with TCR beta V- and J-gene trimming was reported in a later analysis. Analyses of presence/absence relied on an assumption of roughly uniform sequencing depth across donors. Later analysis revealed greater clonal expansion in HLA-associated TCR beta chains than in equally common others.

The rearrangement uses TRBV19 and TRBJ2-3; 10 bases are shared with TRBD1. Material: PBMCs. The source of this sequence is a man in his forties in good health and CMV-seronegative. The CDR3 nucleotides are TGTGCCAGTAGCCCGGGACAGGGGAGCACAGATACGCAGTATTTT. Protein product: CASSPGQGSTDTQYF.